These T cell receptor beta chains were read from a single sample in a study of CD8 T cells in ankylosing spondylitis. TCRdb itself ran the 5' RACE reads through MiXCR, one entry per CDR3 protein. The top ten clones hold around a third of a sample with roughly 230,000 distinct CDR3 sequences, 18% of them seen once. Material: blood, either unsorted or a sorted T cell fraction (not recorded which). These receptors were obtained from a male donor with ankylosing spondylitis or in good health (not recorded which). Each CDR3 is given with its conserved first and last residue. D genes are given only for firm matches. Rows may omit the clone size; those that give it use once, few, many or a size class.

>TRBV4-1|TRBJ2-7|-|-
TGCGCCAGCAGCCAAGGAGGAGGTCCCTACGAGCAGTACTTC
CASSQGGGPYEQYF
>TRBV9|TRBJ2-6|TRBD1|few
TGTGCCAGCAGCGCAGGGGGAGCAGCCTCTGGGGCCAACGTCCTGACTTTC
CASSAGGAASGANVLTF
>TRBV14|TRBJ2-1|-|-
TGTGCCAGCAGCCAAGTTGGCAGGGGCTATGAGCAGTTCTTC
CASSQVGRGYEQFF
>TRBV4-1|TRBJ2-7|-|-
TGCGCCAGCAGCCAATTGGAGGGAGGAGAAAAGTACGAGCAGTACTTC
CASSQLEGGEKYEQYF
>TRBV6-1|TRBJ2-5|TRBD2|-
TGTGCCAGCAGCCCTCTCCAGGGAGGGAAGACCCAGTACTTC
CASSPLQGGKTQYF
>TRBV4-3|TRBJ1-6|TRBD1|-
TGCGCCAGCAGCCAGGACAGGGGACATAATTCACCCCTCCACTTT
CASSQDRGHNSPLHF
>TRBV7-7|TRBJ2-1|-|few
TGTGCTAGCAGCTTAGGAGTGGAAGGGGAGCAGTTCTTC
CASSLGVEGEQFF
>TRBV3-1|TRBJ1-5|-|many
TGTGCCAGCAGCCTCGACCGGTCATGGGGTCAGCCCCAGCATTTT
CASSLDRSWGQPQHF
>TRBV12-3/TRBV12-4|TRBJ2-1|TRBD2|-
TGTGCCAGCAGTTTCGGGCTAGCGGGACCCAATGAGCAGTTCTTC
CASSFGLAGPNEQFF
>TRBV12-3/TRBV12-4|TRBJ2-3|-|-
TGTGCCAGCAGCCTAACCCAAGGGCCAGATACGCAGTATTTT
CASSLTQGPDTQYF
>TRBV12-3/TRBV12-4|TRBJ2-5|TRBD1|few
TGTGCCAGCAGGCCACAGGGGGACCAAGAGACCCAGTACTTC
CASRPQGDQETQYF
>TRBV5-1|TRBJ2-5|TRBD1|-
TGCGCCAGCAGCCCGGGACAGGGGTTAGAGACCCAGTACTTC
CASSPGQGLETQYF
>TRBV5-1|TRBJ2-5|TRBD1|-
TGCGCCAGCAGCCCGACCGGGACAGAATTTGGAGAGACCCAGTACTTC
CASSPTGTEFGETQYF
>TRBV7-9|TRBJ1-1|-|-
TGTGCCAGCAGCTTAGTGGCAGGGTTAGACACTGAAGCTTTCTTT
CASSLVAGLDTEAFF
>TRBV12-3/TRBV12-4|TRBJ2-7|TRBD1|-
TGTGCCAGCAGTTCCGGGACAGGTTCCGAGCAGTACTTC
CASSSGTGSEQYF
>TRBV18|TRBJ2-1|-|-
TGTGCCAGCTCACCGGGGCTCGGGAGTAACAATGAGCAGTTCTTC
CASSPGLGSNNEQFF